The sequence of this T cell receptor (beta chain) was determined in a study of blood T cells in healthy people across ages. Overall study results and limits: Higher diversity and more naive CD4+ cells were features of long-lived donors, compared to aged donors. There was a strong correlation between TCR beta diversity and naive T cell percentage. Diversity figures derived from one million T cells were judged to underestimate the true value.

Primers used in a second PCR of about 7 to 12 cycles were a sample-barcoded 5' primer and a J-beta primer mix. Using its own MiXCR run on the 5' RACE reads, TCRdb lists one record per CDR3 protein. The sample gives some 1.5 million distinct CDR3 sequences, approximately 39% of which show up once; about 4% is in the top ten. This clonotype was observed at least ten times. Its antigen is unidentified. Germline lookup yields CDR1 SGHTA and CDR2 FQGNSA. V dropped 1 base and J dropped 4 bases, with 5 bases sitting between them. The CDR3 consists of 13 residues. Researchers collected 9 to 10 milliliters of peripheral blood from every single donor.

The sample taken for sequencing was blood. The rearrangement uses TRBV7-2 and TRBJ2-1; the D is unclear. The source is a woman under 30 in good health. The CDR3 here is CASSLDRYNEQFF. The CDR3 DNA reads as TGTGCCAGCAGCTTAGACCGATACAATGAGCAGTTCTTC.